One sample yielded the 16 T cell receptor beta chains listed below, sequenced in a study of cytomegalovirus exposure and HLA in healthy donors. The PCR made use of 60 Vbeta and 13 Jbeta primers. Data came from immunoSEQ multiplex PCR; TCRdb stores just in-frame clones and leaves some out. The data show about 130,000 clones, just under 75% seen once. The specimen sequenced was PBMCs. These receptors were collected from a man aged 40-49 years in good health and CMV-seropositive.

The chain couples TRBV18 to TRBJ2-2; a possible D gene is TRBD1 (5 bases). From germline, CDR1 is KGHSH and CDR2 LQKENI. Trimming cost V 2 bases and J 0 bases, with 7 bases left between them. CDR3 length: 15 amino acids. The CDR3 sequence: CASSPNRPNTGELFF. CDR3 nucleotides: TGTGCCAGCTCACCAAACAGGCCGAACACCGGGGAGCTGTTTTTT.

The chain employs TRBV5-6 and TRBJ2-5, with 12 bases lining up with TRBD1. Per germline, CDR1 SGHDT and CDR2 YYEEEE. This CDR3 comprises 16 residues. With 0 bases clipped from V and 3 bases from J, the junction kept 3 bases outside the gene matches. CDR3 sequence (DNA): TGTGCCAGCAGCTTGGCCGGGACAGGGGGCGAAGAGACCCAGTACTTC. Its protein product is CASSLAGTGGEETQYF. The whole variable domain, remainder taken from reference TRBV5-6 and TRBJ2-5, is DAGVTQSPTHLIKTRGQQVTLRCSPKSGHDTVSWYQQALGQGPQFIFQYYEEEERQRGNFPDRFSGHQFPNYSSELNVNALLLGDSALYLCASSLAGTGGEETQYFGPGTRLLVL.

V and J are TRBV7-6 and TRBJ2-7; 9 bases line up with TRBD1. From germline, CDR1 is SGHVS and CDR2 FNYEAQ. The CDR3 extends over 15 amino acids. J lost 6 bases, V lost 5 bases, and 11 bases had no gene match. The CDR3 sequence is CASSLTRDRVSEQYF. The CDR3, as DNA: TGTGCCAGCAGCCTCACTCGGGACAGGGTGTCCGAGCAGTACTTC.

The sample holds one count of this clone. The CDR3 DNA follows: TGTGCCAGCAGTGAAAGACCCAGGGGGGCCAAAGCTTTCTTT. Translated: CASSERPRGAKAFF. The V and J genes are TRBV2 and TRBJ1-1; 7 positions agree with TRBD1. In germline, CDR1 is SNHLY, CDR2 FYNNEI. This CDR3 comprises 14 residues. Trimming removed 2 bases from V and 9 bases from J; junction bases left unmatched: 9.

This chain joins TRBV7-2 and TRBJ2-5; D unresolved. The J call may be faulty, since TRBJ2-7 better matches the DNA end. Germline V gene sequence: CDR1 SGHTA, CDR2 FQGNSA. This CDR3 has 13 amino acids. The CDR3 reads CASSLASPYEQYF. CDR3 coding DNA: TGTGCCAGCAGCTTAGCGAGTCCCTACGAGCAGTACTTC.

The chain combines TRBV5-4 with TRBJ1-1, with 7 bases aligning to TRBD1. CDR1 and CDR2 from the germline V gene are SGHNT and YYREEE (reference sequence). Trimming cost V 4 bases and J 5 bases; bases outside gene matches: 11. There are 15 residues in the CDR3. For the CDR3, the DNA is TGTGCCAGCAGCCAGGGGGGTCTGGGGTCGACTGAAGCTTTCTTT. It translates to CASSQGGLGSTEAFF.

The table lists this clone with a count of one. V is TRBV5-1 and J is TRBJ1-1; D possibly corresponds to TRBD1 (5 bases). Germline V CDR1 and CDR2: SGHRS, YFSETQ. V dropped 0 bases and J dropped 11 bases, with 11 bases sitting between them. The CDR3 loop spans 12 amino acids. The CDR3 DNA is TGCGCCAGCAGCTTGGTCGGACGGGGGGCTTTCTTT. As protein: CASSLVGRGAFF.

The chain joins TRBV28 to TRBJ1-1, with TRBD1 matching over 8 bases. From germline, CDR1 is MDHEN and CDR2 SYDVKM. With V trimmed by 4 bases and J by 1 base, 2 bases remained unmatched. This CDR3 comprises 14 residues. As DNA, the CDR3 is TGTGCCAGCAGTTCAGGGGGCGCGAACACTGAAGCTTTCTTT. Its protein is CASSSGGANTEAFF. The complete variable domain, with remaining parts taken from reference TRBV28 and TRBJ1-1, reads DVKVTQSSRYLVKRTGEKVFLECVQDMDHENMFWYRQDPGLGLRLIYFSYDVKMKEKGDIPEGYSVSREKKERFSLILESASTNQTSMYLCASSSGGANTEAFFGQGTRLTVV.

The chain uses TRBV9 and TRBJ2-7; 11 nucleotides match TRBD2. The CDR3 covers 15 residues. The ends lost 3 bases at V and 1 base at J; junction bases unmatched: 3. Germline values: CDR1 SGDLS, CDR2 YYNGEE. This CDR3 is CASSEGLAASYEQYF. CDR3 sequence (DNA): TGTGCCAGCAGCGAGGGACTAGCGGCTTCCTACGAGCAGTACTTC.

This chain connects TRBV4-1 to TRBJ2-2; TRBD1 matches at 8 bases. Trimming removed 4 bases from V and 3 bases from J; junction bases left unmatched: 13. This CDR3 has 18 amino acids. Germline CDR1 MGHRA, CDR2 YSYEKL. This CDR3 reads CASSPLGGQALDTGELFF. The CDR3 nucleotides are TGCGCCAGCAGCCCCCTTGGGGGACAGGCCCTTGACACCGGGGAGCTGTTTTTT.

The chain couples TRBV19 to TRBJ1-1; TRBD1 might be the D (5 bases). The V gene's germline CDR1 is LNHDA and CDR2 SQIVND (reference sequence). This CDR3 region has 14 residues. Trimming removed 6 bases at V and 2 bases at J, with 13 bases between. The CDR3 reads CASRVGQPNTEAFF. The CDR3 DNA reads TGTGCCAGTAGGGTCGGACAACCAAACACTGAAGCTTTCTTT.

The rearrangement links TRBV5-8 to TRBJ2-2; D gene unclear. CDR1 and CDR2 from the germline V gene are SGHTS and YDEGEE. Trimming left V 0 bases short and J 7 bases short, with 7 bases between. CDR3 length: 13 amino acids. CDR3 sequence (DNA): TGTGCCAGCAGCTTGGGTCTAAACGGGGAGCTGTTTTTT. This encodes CASSLGLNGELFF.

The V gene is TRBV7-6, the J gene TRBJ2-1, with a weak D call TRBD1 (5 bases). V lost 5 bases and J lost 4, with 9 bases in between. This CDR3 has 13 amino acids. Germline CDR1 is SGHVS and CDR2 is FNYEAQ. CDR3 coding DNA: TGTGCCAGCAGCCCTCCAGGGTACAATGAGCAGTTCTTC. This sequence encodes CASSPPGYNEQFF.

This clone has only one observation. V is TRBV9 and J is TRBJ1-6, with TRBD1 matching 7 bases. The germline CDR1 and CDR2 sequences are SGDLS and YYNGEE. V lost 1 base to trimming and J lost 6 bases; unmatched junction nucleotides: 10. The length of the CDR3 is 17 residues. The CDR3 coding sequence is TGTGCCAGCAGCGTAAGTCCCAGGGGGATGGGTAATTCACCCCTCCACTTT. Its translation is CASSVSPRGMGNSPLHF.

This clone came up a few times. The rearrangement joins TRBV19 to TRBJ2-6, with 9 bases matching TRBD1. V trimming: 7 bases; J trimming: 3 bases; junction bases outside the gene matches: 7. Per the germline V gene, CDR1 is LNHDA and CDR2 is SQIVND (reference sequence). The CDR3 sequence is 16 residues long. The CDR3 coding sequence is TGTGCCAGTAAAAGGGACAGGGAGGGTGGGGCCAACGTCCTGACTTTC. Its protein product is CASKRDREGGANVLTF.

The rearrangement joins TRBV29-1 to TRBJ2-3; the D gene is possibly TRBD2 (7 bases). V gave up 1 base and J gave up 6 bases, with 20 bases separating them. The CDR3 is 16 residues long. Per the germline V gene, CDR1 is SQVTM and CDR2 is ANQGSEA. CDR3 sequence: CSVEGVGGAASDTQYF. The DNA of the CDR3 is TGCAGCGTTGAAGGGGTGGGGGGGGCGGCGTCGGATACGCAGTATTTT.